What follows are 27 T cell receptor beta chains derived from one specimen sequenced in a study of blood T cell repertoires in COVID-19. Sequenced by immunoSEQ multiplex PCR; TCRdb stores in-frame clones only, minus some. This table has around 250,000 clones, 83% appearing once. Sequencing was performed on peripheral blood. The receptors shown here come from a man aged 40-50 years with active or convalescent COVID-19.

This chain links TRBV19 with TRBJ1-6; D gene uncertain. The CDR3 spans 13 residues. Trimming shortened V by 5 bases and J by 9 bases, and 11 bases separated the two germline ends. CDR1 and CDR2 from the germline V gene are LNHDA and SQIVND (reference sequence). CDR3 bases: TGTGCCAGTAGTGGGAGCTGGACTTCACCCCTCCACTTT. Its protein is CASSGSWTSPLHF. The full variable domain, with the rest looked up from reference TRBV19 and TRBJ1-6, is DGGITQSPKYLFRKEGQNVTLSCEQNLNHDAMYWYRQDPGQGLRLIYYSQIVNDFQKGDIAEGYSVSREKKESFPLTVTSAQKNPTAFYLCASSGSWTSPLHFGNGTRLTVT.

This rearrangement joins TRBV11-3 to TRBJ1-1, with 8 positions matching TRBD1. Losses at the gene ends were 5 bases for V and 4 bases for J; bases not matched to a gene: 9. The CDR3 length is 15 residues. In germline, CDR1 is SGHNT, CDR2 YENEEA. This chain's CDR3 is CASSPEDRAVTEAFF. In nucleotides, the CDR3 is TGTGCCAGCAGCCCAGAGGACAGGGCGGTCACTGAAGCTTTCTTT.

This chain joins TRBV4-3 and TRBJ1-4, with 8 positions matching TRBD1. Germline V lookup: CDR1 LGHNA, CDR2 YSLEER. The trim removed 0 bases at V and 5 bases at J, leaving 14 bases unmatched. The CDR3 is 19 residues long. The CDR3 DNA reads TGCGCCAGCAGCCAAGAGGTAGGACAGGGCGATTTCCAGAATGAAAAACTGTTTTTT. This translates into CASSQEVGQGDFQNEKLFF.

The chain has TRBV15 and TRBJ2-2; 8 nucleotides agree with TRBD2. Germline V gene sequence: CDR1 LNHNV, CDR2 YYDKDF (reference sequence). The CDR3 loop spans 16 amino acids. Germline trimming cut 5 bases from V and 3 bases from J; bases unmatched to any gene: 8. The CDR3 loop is CATSFGGRRDTGELFF. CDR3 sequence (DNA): TGTGCCACCAGCTTTGGCGGGAGGCGGGACACCGGGGAGCTGTTTTTT.

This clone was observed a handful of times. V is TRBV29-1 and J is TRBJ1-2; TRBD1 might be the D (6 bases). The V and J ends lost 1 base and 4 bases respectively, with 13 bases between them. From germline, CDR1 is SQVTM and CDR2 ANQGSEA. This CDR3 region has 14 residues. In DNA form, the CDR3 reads TGCAGCGTTGAAGGGGCAGGGGTCGGCTATGGCTACACCTTC. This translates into CSVEGAGVGYGYTF. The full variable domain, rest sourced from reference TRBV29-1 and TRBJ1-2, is SAVISQKPSRDICQRGTSLTIQCQVDSQVTMMFWYRQQPGQSLTLIATANQGSEATYESGFVIDKFPISRPNLTFSTLTVSNMSPEDSSIYLCSVEGAGVGYGYTFGSGTRLTVV.

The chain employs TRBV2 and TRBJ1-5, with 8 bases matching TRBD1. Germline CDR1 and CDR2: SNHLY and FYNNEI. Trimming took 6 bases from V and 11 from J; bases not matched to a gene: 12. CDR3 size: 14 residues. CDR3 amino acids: CASRTGESPGAQHF. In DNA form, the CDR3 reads TGTGCCAGCAGGACAGGGGAAAGCCCTGGGGCCCAGCATTTT.

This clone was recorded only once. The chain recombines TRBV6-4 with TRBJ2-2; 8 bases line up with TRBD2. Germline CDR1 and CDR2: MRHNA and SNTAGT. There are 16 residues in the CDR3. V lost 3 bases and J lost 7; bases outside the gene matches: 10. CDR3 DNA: TGTGCCAGCAGTGAGAAGGTACCGGGGGGGGGCGGGGAGCTGTTTTTT. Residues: CASSEKVPGGGGELFF.

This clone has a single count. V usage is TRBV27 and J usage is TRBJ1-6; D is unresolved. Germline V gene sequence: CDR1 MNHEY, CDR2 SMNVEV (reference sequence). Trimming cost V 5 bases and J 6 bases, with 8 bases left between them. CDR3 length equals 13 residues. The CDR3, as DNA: TGTGCCAGCAGTCGTTTAGTTAATTCACCCCTCCACTTT. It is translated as CASSRLVNSPLHF.

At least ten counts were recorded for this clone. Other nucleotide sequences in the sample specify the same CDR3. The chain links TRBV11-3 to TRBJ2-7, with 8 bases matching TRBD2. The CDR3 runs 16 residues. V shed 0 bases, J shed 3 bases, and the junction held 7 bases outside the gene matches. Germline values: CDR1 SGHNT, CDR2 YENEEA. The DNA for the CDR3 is TGTGCCAGCAGCTTAGATCTAGGAGCGGGAGACTACGAGCAGTACTTC. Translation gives CASSLDLGAGDYEQYF.

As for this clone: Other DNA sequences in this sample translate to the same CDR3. CDR3 in amino acids: CASSLGGPYEQYF. DNA for the CDR3: TGTGCCAGCAGCTTGGGGGGGCCCTACGAGCAGTACTTC. V gene TRBV11-2 combines with J gene TRBJ2-7, with a tentative D call TRBD2 (7 bases). The CDR3 length is 13 residues. With 3 bases removed from V and 2 bases from J, the gap between germline ends came to 8 bases. CDR1 is SGHAT, CDR2 FQNNGV, per germline.

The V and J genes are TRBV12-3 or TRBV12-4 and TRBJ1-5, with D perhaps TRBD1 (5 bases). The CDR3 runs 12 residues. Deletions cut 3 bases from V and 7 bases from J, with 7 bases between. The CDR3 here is CASSFGGQPQHF. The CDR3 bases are TGTGCCAGCAGTTTCGGGGGGCAGCCCCAGCATTTT.

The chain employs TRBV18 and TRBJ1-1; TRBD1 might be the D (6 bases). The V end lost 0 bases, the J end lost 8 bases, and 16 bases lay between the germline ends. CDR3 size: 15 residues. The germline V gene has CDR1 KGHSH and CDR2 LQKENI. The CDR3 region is CASSPPQGPGTEAFF. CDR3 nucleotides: TGTGCCAGCTCACCACCACAGGGTCCCGGGACCGAAGCTTTCTTT.

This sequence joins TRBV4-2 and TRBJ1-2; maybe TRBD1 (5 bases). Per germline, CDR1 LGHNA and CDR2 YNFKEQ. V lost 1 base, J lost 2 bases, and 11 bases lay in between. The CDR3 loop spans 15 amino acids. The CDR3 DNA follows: TGTGCCAGCAGCCAAGGCCAGGGCAAGAACTATGGCTACACCTTC. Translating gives CASSQGQGKNYGYTF.

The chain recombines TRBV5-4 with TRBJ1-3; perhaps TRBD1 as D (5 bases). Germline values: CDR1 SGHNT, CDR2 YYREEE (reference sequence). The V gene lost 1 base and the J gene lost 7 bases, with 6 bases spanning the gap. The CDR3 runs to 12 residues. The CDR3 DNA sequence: TGTGCCAGCAGCTTGAAGGGGAACACCATATATTTT. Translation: CASSLKGNTIYF.

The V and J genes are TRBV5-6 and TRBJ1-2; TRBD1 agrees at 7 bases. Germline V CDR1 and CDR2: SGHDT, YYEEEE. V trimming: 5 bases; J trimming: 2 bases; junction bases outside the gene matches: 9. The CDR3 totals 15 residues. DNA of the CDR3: TGTGCCAGCAGTCGAGACAGGGTTGGCAACTATGGCTACACCTTC. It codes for CASSRDRVGNYGYTF.

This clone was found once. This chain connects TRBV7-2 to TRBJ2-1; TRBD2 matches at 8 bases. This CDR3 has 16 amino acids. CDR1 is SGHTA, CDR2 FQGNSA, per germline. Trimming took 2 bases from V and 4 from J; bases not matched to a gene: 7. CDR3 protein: CASSLSFSGVYNEQFF. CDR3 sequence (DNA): TGTGCCAGCAGCTTATCTTTTAGCGGGGTGTACAATGAGCAGTTCTTC.

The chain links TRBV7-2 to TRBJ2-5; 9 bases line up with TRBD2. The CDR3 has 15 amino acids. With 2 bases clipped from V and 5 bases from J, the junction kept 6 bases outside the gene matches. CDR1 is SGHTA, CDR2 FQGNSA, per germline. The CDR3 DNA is TGTGCCAGCAGCTTACAGCGGGGGGCGGGGGAGACCCAGTACTTC. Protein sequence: CASSLQRGAGETQYF.

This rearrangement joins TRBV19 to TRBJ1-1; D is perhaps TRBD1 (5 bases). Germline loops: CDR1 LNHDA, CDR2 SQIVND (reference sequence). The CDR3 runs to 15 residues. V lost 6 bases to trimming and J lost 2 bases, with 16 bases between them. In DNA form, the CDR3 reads TGTGCCAGTAGAACACGGGCCGGGGGTAACACTGAAGCTTTCTTT. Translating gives CASRTRAGGNTEAFF.

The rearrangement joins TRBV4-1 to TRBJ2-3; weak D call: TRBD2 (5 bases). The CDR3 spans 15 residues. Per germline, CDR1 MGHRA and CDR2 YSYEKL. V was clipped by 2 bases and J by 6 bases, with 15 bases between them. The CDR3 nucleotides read TGCGCCAGCAGCCAACTGGCGGGTAGTAGGGATACGCAGTATTTT. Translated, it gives CASSQLAGSRDTQYF.

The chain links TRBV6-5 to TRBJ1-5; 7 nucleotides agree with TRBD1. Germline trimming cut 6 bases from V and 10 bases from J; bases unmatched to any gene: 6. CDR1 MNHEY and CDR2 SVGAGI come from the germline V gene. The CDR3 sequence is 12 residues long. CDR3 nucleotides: TGTGCCAGCAGAGGACAGGATCGTCCCCAGCATTTT. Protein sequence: CASRGQDRPQHF.

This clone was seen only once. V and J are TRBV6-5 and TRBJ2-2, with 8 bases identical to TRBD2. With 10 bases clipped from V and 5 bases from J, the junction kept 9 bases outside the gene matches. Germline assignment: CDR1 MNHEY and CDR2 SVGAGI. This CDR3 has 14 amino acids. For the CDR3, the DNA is TGTGCCACCCGGACTAGCTTTCTGACCGGGGAGCTGTTTTTT. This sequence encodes CATRTSFLTGELFF.

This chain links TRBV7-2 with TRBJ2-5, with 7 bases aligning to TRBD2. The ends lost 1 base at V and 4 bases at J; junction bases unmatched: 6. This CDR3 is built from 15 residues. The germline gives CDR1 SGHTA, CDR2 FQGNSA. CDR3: CASSLVAGARETQYF. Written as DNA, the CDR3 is TGTGCCAGCAGCTTAGTGGCGGGAGCGCGAGAGACCCAGTACTTC.

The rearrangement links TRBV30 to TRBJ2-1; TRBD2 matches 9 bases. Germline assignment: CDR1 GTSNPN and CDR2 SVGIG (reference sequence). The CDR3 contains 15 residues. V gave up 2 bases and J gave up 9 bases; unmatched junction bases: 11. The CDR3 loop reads CAWSPPIAGVFEQFF. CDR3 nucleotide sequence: TGTGCCTGGAGTCCCCCTATAGCGGGAGTTTTTGAGCAGTTCTTC.

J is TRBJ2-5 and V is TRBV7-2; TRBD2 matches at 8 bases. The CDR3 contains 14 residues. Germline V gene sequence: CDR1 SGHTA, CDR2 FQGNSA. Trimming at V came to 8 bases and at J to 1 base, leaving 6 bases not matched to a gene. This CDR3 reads CASGGTSGQETQYF. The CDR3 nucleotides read TGTGCCAGCGGGGGAACTAGCGGCCAAGAGACCCAGTACTTC.

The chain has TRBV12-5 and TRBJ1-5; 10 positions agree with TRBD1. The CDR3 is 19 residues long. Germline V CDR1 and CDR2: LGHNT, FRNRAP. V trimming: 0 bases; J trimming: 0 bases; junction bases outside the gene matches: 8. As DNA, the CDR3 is TGTGCTAGTGGTTTGGTACTCGCGGGGACAGGGGATAGCAATCAGCCCCAGCATTTT. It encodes CASGLVLAGTGDSNQPQHF.

The CDR3 DNA follows: TGCGCCAGCAGCTTGGGGTCAGCGGGGAAGAACACTGAAGCTTTCTTT. Its translation: CASSLGSAGKNTEAFF. The J gene is TRBJ1-1, the V gene TRBV5-1; D not certain. The V end was cut by 0 bases, the J end by 1 base, with 13 bases between. The germline gives CDR1 SGHRS, CDR2 YFSETQ. There are 16 residues in the CDR3.

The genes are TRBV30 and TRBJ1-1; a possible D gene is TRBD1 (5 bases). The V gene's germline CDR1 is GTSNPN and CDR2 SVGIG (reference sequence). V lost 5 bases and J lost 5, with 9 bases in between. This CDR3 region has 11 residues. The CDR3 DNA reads TGTGCCTGGCAGGGCGGTACTGAAGCTTTCTTT. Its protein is CAWQGGTEAFF.